Listed here are 2 T cell receptor beta chains from one sample, sequenced in a study of radiotherapy plus CTLA-4 blockade in lung cancer. Method: immunoSEQ multiplex PCR; TCRdb's copy keeps in-frame clones and lacks some. The sample lists 40,000 to 45,000 clones, about 75% occurring once. The source was peripheral blood, collected from a patient treated with radiotherapy plus ipilimumab. The source is a human donor with non-small cell lung cancer who had stable disease on radiotherapy plus ipilimumab.

V is TRBV6-6 and J is TRBJ2-7, with no clear D. The CDR3 extends over 11 amino acids. The ends were cut back, 5 bases at V and 5 bases at J, with 7 bases in the middle. Germline V gene data show CDR1 as MNHNY and CDR2 as SVGAGI (reference sequence). CDR3 in amino acids: CASSARDEQYF. The CDR3 DNA reads TGTGCCAGCAGTGCCCGGGACGAGCAGTACTTC.

To note about this clone: A junction end diverges from the germline sequence, so it may reflect a read error. The chain combines TRBV27 with TRBJ1-5, with D hard to call. The CDR3 is 13 residues long. The germline V gene encodes CDR1 MNHEY and CDR2 SMNVEV (reference sequence). The CDR3 loop is CTSSLEGVQPQHF. CDR3 DNA: TGTACCAGCAGTTTAGAGGGCGTGCAGCCCCAGCATTTT.